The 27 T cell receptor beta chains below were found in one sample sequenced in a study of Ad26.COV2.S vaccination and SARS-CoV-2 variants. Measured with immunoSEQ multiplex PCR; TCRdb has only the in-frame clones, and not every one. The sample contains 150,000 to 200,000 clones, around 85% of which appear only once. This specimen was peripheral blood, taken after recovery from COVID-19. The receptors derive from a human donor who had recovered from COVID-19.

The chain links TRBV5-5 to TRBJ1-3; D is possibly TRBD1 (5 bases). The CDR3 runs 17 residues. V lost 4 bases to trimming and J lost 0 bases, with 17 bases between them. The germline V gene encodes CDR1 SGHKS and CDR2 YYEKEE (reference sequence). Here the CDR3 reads CASSPKGFPLSGNTIYF. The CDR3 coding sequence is TGTGCCAGCAGCCCGAAGGGGTTCCCACTCTCTGGAAACACCATATATTTT.

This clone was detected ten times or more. CDR3 nucleotide sequence: TGTGCCAGCAGCTTAGTACGAGGCGGGACTAGCGACTACGAGCAGTACTTC. This gives the protein CASSLVRGGTSDYEQYF. The chain has TRBV7-9 and TRBJ2-7, with 10 bases identical to TRBD2. The CDR3 covers 17 residues. Germline V gene sequence: CDR1 SEHNR, CDR2 FQNEAQ (reference sequence). V lost 1 base and J lost 3; bases outside the gene matches: 9.

In nucleotides, the CDR3 is TGTGCCAGTAGTATCGGTAGTCCCCAGGTCAGCGAGCAGTACTTC. This translates into CASSIGSPQVSEQYF. The chain links TRBV19 to TRBJ2-7; the D is unclear. Trimming took off 3 bases at V and 6 bases at J, with 18 bases between the two ends. Germline values: CDR1 LNHDA, CDR2 SQIVND (reference sequence). CDR3 length: 15 amino acids. Variable domain in full (rest from reference TRBV19 and TRBJ2-7): DGGITQSPKYLFRKEGQNVTLSCEQNLNHDAMYWYRQDPGQGLRLIYYSQIVNDFQKGDIAEGYSVSREKKESFPLTVTSAQKNPTAFYLCASSIGSPQVSEQYFGPGTRLTVT.

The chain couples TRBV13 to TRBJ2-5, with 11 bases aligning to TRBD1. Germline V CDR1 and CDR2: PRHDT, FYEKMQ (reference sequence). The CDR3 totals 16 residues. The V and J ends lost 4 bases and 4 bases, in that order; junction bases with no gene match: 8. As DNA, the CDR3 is TGTGCCAGCAGCTCTTCGGACAGGGGGCTTAGAGAGACCCAGTACTTC. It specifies CASSSSDRGLRETQYF.

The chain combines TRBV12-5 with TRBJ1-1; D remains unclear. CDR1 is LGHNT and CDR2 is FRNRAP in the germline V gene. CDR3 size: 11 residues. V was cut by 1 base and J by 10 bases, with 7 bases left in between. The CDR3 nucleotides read TGTGCTAGTGGTTTGGGCGGCCCAGCTTTCTTT. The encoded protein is CASGLGGPAFF.

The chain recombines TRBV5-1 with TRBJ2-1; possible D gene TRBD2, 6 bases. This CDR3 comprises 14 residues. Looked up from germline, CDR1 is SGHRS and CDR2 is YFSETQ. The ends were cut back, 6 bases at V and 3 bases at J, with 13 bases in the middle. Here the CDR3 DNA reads TGCGCCAGCACCCGGGACTTAAACTACAATGAGCAGTTCTTC. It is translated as CASTRDLNYNEQFF.

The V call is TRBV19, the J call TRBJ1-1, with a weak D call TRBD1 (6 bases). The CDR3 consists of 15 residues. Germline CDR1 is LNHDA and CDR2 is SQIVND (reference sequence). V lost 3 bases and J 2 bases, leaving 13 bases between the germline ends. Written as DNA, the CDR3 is TGTGCCAGTAGTATGGGACATCTCCTAAACACTGAAGCTTTCTTT. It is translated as CASSMGHLLNTEAFF.

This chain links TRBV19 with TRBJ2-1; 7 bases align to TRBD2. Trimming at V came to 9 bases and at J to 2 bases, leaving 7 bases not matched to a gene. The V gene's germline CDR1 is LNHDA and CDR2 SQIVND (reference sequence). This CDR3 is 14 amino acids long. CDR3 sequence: CASLPSGPYNEQFF. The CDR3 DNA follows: TGTGCCAGCCTCCCTAGCGGACCCTACAATGAGCAGTTCTTC.

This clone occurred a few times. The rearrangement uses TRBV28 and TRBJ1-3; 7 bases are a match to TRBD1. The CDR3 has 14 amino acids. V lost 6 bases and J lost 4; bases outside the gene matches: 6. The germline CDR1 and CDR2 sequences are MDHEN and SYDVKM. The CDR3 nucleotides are TGTGCCAGCAGGCCACCAGGGGGGGGAAACACCATATATTTT. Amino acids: CASRPPGGGNTIYF.

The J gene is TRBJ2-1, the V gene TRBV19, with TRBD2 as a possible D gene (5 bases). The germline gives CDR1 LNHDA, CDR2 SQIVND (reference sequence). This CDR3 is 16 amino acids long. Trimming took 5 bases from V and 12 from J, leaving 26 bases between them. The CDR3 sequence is CASSSRRGEGRLLQFF. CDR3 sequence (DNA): TGTGCCAGTAGTTCCCGCCGAGGCGAGGGTCGACTGTTGCAGTTCTTC.

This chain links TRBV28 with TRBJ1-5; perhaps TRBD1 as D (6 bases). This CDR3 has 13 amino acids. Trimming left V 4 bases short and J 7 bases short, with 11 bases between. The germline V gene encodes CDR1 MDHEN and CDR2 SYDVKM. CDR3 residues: CASSSRGLQPQHF. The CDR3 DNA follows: TGTGCCAGCAGTTCCAGGGGTTTGCAGCCCCAGCATTTT.

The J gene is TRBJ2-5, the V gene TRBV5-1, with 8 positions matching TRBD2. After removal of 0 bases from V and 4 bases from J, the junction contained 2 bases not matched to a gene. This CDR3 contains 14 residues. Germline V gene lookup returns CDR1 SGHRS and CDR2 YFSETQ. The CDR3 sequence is CASSLGSGVETQYF. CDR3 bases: TGCGCCAGCAGCTTGGGTAGCGGGGTAGAGACCCAGTACTTC.

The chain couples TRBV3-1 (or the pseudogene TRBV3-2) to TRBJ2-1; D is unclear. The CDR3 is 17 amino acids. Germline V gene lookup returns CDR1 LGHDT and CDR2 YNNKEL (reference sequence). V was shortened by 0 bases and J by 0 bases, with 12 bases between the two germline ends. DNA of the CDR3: TGTGCCAGCAGCCAAGATGTGTCCCAGAGCTCCTACAATGAGCAGTTCTTC. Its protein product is CASSQDVSQSSYNEQFF.

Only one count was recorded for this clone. The CDR3 region has the DNA TGTGCCAGCAGTGTTCCCGGCCGACATCATAGCAATCAGCCCCAGCATTTT. This gives the protein CASSVPGRHHSNQPQHF. This sequence joins TRBV2 and TRBJ1-5; unclear D gene. V was shortened by 4 bases and J by 0 bases, with 16 bases between the two germline ends. CDR1 is SNHLY, CDR2 FYNNEI, per germline. The CDR3 spans 17 residues.

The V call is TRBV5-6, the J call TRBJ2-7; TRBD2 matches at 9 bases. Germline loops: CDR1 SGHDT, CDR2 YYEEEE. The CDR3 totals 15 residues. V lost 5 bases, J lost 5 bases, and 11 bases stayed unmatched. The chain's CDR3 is CASSRLAGAGDEQYF. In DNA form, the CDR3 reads TGTGCCAGCAGTCGCTTAGCGGGAGCGGGGGACGAGCAGTACTTC. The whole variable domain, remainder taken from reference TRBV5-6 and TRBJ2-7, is DAGVTQSPTHLIKTRGQQVTLRCSPKSGHDTVSWYQQALGQGPQFIFQYYEEEERQRGNFPDRFSGHQFPNYSSELNVNALLLGDSALYLCASSRLAGAGDEQYFGPGTRLTVT.

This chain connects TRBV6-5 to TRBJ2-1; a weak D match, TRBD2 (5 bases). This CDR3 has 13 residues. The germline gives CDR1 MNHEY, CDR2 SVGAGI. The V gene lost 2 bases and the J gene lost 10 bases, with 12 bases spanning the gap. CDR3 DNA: TGTGCCAGCAGTTACGGACTCTCGGTAGAGCAGTTCTTC. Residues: CASSYGLSVEQFF.

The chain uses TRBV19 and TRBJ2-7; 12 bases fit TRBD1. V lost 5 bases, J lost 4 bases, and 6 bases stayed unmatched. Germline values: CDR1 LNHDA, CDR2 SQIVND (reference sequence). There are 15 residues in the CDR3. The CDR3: CASSPRDRGQYEQYF. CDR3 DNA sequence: TGTGCCAGTAGTCCCCGGGACAGGGGGCAATACGAGCAGTACTTC.

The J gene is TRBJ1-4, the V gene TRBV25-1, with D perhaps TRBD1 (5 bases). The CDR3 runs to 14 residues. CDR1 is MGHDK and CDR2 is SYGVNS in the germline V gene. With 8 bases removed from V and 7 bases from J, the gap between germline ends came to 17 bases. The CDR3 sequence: CASGGGGVREKLFF. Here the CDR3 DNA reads TGTGCCAGCGGAGGAGGAGGGGTACGTGAAAAACTGTTTTTT.

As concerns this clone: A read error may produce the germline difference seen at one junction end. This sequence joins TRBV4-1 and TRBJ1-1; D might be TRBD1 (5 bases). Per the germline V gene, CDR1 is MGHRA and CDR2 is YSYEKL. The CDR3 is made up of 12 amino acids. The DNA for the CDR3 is TGCGCCAGCAGCCAACATATAGGGGCCCAGATCTTT. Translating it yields CASSQHIGAQIF.

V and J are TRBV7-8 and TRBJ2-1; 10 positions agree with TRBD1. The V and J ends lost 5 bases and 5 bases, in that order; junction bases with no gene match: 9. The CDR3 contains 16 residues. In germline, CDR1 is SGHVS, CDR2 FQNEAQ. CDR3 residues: CASSPRGGQGNNEQFF. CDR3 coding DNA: TGTGCCAGCAGCCCAAGGGGGGGACAGGGGAACAATGAGCAGTTCTTC.

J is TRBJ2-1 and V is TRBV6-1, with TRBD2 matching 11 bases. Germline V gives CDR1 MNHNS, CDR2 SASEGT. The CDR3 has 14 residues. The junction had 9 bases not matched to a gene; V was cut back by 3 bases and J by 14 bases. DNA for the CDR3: TGTGCCAGCAGTGACCTTGTAGCGGGAGGGCCGGAGTTCTTC. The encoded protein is CASSDLVAGGPEFF.

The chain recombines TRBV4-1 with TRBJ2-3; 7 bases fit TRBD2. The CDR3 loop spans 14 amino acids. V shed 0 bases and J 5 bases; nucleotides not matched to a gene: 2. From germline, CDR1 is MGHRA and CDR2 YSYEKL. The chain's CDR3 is CASSQDTGGDTQYF. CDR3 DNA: TGCGCCAGCAGCCAAGATACGGGGGGAGATACGCAGTATTTT.

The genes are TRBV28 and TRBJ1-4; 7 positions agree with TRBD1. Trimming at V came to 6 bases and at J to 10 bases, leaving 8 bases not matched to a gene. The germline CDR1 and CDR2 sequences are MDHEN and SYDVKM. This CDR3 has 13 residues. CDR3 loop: CASRPTGEGKLFF. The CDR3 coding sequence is TGTGCCAGCAGACCTACAGGGGAAGGAAAACTGTTTTTT.

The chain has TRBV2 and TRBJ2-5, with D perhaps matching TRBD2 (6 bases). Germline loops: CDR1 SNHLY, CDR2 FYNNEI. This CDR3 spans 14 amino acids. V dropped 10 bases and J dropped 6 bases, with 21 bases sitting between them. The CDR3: CATEGGLWKKTQYF. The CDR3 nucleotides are TGTGCCACCGAGGGAGGACTATGGAAAAAGACCCAGTACTTC.

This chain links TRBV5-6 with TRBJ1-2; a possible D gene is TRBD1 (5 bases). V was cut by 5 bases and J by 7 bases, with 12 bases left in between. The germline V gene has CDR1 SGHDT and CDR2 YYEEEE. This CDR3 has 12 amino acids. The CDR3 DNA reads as TGTGCCAGCAGTTCGACAGTGCGTGGCTACACCTTC. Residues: CASSSTVRGYTF.

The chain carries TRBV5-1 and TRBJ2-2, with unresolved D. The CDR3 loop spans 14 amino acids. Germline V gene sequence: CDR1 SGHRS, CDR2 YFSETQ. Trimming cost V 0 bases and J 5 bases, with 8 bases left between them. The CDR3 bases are TGCGCCAGCAGCTTGGAAGGAGTTACCGGGGAGCTGTTTTTT. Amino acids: CASSLEGVTGELFF.

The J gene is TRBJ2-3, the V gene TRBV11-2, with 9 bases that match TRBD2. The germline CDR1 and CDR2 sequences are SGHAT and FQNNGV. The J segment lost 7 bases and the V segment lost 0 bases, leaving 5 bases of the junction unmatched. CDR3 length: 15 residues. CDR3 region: CASSLERGGRHTQYF. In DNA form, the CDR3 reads TGTGCCAGCAGCTTAGAGCGGGGGGGCCGACATACGCAGTATTTT.